The rows below give T cell receptor beta chains drawn from one sample of a study of OX40 agonist ivuxolimab in advanced cancers. Sequenced by immunoSEQ multiplex PCR; TCRdb stores in-frame clones only, minus some. Among approximately 41,000 clones listed, 89% were seen once. Here the sequenced sample was CD4+ or CD8+ T cells sorted from blood, taken in a trial of the OX40 agonist ivuxolimab. The receptors derive from an adult with an advanced solid tumor such as melanoma, head and neck, liver or kidney cancer. CDR3s include the opening cysteine and the closing phenylalanine or tryptophan. Fields, in order: clone size, J gene, V gene, D gene, CDR3 protein, CDR3 DNA. A D gene is named only where the DNA matches it firmly. Expanded clones are given a class, and other clones once, few, many or no size at all.

abundance: -; j_gene: TRBJ2-5; v_gene: TRBV11-3; d_gene: -; CDR3aa: CASSPTYGQETQYF; CDR3nt: TGTGCCAGCAGCCCCACTTACGGTCAAGAGACCCAGTACTTC
abundance: once; j_gene: TRBJ1-3; v_gene: TRBV9; d_gene: -; CDR3aa: CASSTSGLGNTIYF; CDR3nt: TGTGCCAGCAGCACCTCGGGGCTCGGAAACACCATATATTTT
abundance: -; j_gene: TRBJ2-3; v_gene: TRBV7-9; d_gene: -; CDR3aa: CASSPLAPQYF; CDR3nt: TGTGCCAGCAGCCCTCTAGCGCCGCAGTATTTT
abundance: -; j_gene: TRBJ1-1; v_gene: TRBV6-5; d_gene: TRBD1; CDR3aa: CASSYDRTGGFEAFF; CDR3nt: TGTGCCAGCAGTTACGACCGGACAGGGGGCTTTGAAGCTTTCTTT
abundance: -; j_gene: TRBJ2-7; v_gene: TRBV5-1; d_gene: -; CDR3aa: CASSLGSIGRRIEQYF; CDR3nt: TGCGCCAGCAGCTTGGGTAGTATAGGACGCCGGATCGAGCAGTACTTC
abundance: -; j_gene: TRBJ2-1; v_gene: TRBV11-3; d_gene: -; CDR3aa: CASSLEGTLGNNEQFF; CDR3nt: TGTGCCAGCAGCTTAGAGGGGACGCTAGGGAACAATGAGCAGTTCTTC
abundance: -; j_gene: TRBJ2-5; v_gene: TRBV11-2; d_gene: -; CDR3aa: CASSLTTTLLASQYF; CDR3nt: TGTGCCAGCAGCCTTACTACTACGCTGTTGGCGTCCCAGTACTTC
abundance: -; j_gene: TRBJ2-4; v_gene: TRBV5-4; d_gene: TRBD1; CDR3aa: CASSSRDRVDIQYF; CDR3nt: TGTGCCAGCAGCTCCCGGGACAGGGTAGACATTCAGTACTTC
abundance: -; j_gene: TRBJ1-2; v_gene: TRBV9; d_gene: -; CDR3aa: CASSKGGGIYYGYTF; CDR3nt: TGTGCCAGCAGCAAAGGGGGAGGAATCTACTATGGCTACACCTTC
abundance: once; j_gene: TRBJ2-5; v_gene: TRBV11-2; d_gene: -; CDR3aa: CASSGQSPGTTRGTQYF; CDR3nt: TGTGCCAGCAGCGGGCAAAGTCCCGGGACAACACGGGGGACCCAGTACTTC
abundance: -; j_gene: TRBJ2-2; v_gene: TRBV11-1; d_gene: TRBD1; CDR3aa: CASSRQGVTGELFF; CDR3nt: TGTGCCAGCAGTAGACAGGGGGTCACCGGGGAGCTGTTTTTT
abundance: few; j_gene: TRBJ1-1; v_gene: TRBV7-2; d_gene: TRBD1; CDR3aa: CASSGAGQVNTEAFF; CDR3nt: TGTGCCAGCAGCGGCGCGGGACAGGTGAACACTGAAGCTTTCTTT
abundance: -; j_gene: TRBJ2-2; v_gene: TRBV30; d_gene: -; CDR3aa: CAWNRRRAIGIGELFF; CDR3nt: TGTGCCTGGAACAGAAGAAGGGCCATAGGGATCGGGGAGCTGTTTTTT
abundance: -; j_gene: TRBJ2-7; v_gene: TRBV6-5; d_gene: -; CDR3aa: CASSYSRIRGGEQYF; CDR3nt: TGTGCCAGCAGTTACTCGAGAATCCGGGGCGGCGAGCAGTACTTC
abundance: -; j_gene: TRBJ1-1; v_gene: TRBV7-3; d_gene: -; CDR3aa: CASSPTGNTEAFF; CDR3nt: TGTGCCAGCAGCCCCACAGGGAACACTGAAGCTTTCTTT
abundance: -; j_gene: TRBJ1-5; v_gene: TRBV9; d_gene: TRBD1; CDR3aa: CASSADTGGLQPQHF; CDR3nt: TGTGCCAGCAGCGCGGACACAGGGGGACTTCAGCCCCAGCATTTT
abundance: -; j_gene: TRBJ2-5; v_gene: TRBV10-3; d_gene: -; CDR3aa: CAISALGGEQYF; CDR3nt: TGTGCCATCAGCGCTTTGGGGGGTGAGCAGTACTTC
abundance: -; j_gene: TRBJ1-2; v_gene: TRBV5-6; d_gene: -; CDR3aa: CASSWGITTNYGYTF; CDR3nt: TGTGCCAGCAGCTGGGGGATCACAACTAACTATGGCTACACCTTC
abundance: -; j_gene: TRBJ1-4; v_gene: TRBV11-1; d_gene: TRBD1; CDR3aa: CASSPGGRRDEKLFF; CDR3nt: TGTGCCAGCAGCCCAGGGGGCAGAAGAGATGAAAAACTGTTTTTT
abundance: -; j_gene: TRBJ2-3; v_gene: TRBV6-6; d_gene: TRBD1; CDR3aa: CASSYSPGQGTQYF; CDR3nt: TGTGCCAGCAGTTACTCACCGGGACAGGGGACGCAGTATTTT
abundance: -; j_gene: TRBJ1-4; v_gene: TRBV5-1; d_gene: -; CDR3aa: CASSLYSNEKLFF; CDR3nt: TGCGCCAGCAGCCTTTACTCTAATGAAAAACTGTTTTTT
abundance: -; j_gene: TRBJ1-4; v_gene: TRBV5-1; d_gene: TRBD1; CDR3aa: CASSFGQGVTNEKLFF; CDR3nt: TGCGCCAGCAGTTTCGGACAGGGGGTAACTAATGAAAAACTGTTTTTT
abundance: -; j_gene: TRBJ2-3; v_gene: TRBV11-2; d_gene: -; CDR3aa: CASSPLGGASTDTQYF; CDR3nt: TGTGCCAGCAGCCCGCTCGGGGGAGCCAGCACAGATACGCAGTATTTT
abundance: few; j_gene: TRBJ2-1; v_gene: TRBV2; d_gene: TRBD2; CDR3aa: CASSTSGGATGEQFF; CDR3nt: TGTGCCAGCAGTACTAGCGGGGGGGCAACTGGGGAGCAGTTCTTC
abundance: -; j_gene: TRBJ1-2; v_gene: TRBV6-6; d_gene: -; CDR3aa: CASSYIIGDYGYTF; CDR3nt: TGTGCCAGCAGTTATATTATAGGGGACTATGGCTACACCTTC
abundance: -; j_gene: TRBJ1-4; v_gene: TRBV28; d_gene: -; CDR3aa: CASSSGRSGRSEKLFF; CDR3nt: TGTGCCAGCAGTTCGGGACGTTCAGGGCGCAGCGAAAAACTGTTTTTT
abundance: -; j_gene: TRBJ1-2; v_gene: TRBV5-1; d_gene: -; CDR3aa: CASSLDSSNYGYTF; CDR3nt: TGCGCCAGCAGCTTGGATAGTTCTAACTATGGCTACACCTTC
abundance: -; j_gene: TRBJ1-4; v_gene: TRBV14; d_gene: -; CDR3aa: CASSQDPPSQGWNEKLFF; CDR3nt: TGTGCCAGCAGCCAAGATCCACCCTCACAGGGTTGGAACGAAAAACTGTTTTTT
abundance: -; j_gene: TRBJ1-2; v_gene: TRBV6-6; d_gene: -; CDR3aa: CASSYGGGGYTF; CDR3nt: TGTGCCAGCAGTTACGGTGGAGGGGGCTACACCTTC
abundance: few; j_gene: TRBJ2-7; v_gene: TRBV7-2; d_gene: -; CDR3aa: CASSLGSAVSSYEQYF; CDR3nt: TGTGCCAGCAGCTTAGGGTCTGCGGTTAGCTCCTACGAGCAGTACTTC
abundance: -; j_gene: TRBJ1-2; v_gene: TRBV6-5; d_gene: -; CDR3aa: CASSSRPTVYGYTF; CDR3nt: TGTGCCAGCAGTTCGCGACCCACGGTTTATGGCTACACCTTC
abundance: -; j_gene: TRBJ1-6; v_gene: TRBV19; d_gene: -; CDR3aa: CASTLRQHNSPLHF; CDR3nt: TGTGCCAGTACCCTGAGGCAGCATAATTCACCCCTCCACTTT
abundance: -; j_gene: TRBJ2-3; v_gene: TRBV29-1; d_gene: TRBD2; CDR3aa: CSVAGTSGGPDTQYF; CDR3nt: TGCAGCGTCGCTGGGACTAGCGGGGGGCCAGATACGCAGTATTTT
abundance: -; j_gene: TRBJ1-4; v_gene: TRBV6-1; d_gene: -; CDR3aa: CASTLWAGVNEKLFF; CDR3nt: TGTGCCAGCACGTTGTGGGCAGGGGTTAATGAAAAACTGTTTTTT
abundance: -; j_gene: TRBJ2-5; v_gene: TRBV2; d_gene: -; CDR3aa: CASSEYAQETQYF; CDR3nt: TGTGCCAGCAGTGAATACGCTCAAGAGACCCAGTACTTC
abundance: -; j_gene: TRBJ2-7; v_gene: TRBV19; d_gene: TRBD1; CDR3aa: CASSMSYGTGGMDEQYF; CDR3nt: TGTGCCAGTAGTATGTCTTATGGGACAGGGGGTATGGACGAGCAGTACTTC
abundance: -; j_gene: TRBJ2-7; v_gene: TRBV4-1; d_gene: TRBD2; CDR3aa: CASSQLWRGGRNEQYF; CDR3nt: TGCGCCAGCAGCCAATTATGGCGGGGGGGCAGGAACGAGCAGTACTTC
abundance: -; j_gene: TRBJ2-7; v_gene: TRBV7-3; d_gene: -; CDR3aa: CASSLSPGDEQYF; CDR3nt: TGTGCCAGCAGCTTATCTCCAGGGGACGAGCAGTACTTC
abundance: -; j_gene: TRBJ2-2; v_gene: TRBV7-2; d_gene: -; CDR3aa: CAVLSGFLPGELFF; CDR3nt: TGTGCCGTCCTCTCCGGCTTCCTCCCCGGGGAGCTGTTTTTT
abundance: few; j_gene: TRBJ1-1; v_gene: TRBV6-1; d_gene: -; CDR3aa: CASSEAWGIEAFF; CDR3nt: TGTGCCAGCAGTGAAGCGTGGGGGATCGAAGCTTTCTTT
abundance: -; j_gene: TRBJ1-3; v_gene: TRBV5-1; d_gene: -; CDR3aa: CASSPRYQVGGNTIYF; CDR3nt: TGCGCCAGCAGCCCCCGCTATCAGGTCGGTGGAAACACCATATATTTT
abundance: -; j_gene: TRBJ2-1; v_gene: TRBV7-9; d_gene: -; CDR3aa: CASSLPGNSYNEQFF; CDR3nt: TGTGCCAGCAGCCTTCCAGGGAATTCCTACAATGAGCAGTTCTTC
abundance: -; j_gene: TRBJ1-1; v_gene: TRBV7-5; d_gene: -; CDR3aa: CARSPMETGERTEKNTEAFF; CDR3nt: TGTGCCAGAAGCCCCATGGAGACAGGGGAGCGAACTGAGAAGAACACTGAAGCTTTCTTT
abundance: -; j_gene: TRBJ2-7; v_gene: TRBV6-5; d_gene: -; CDR3aa: CASTLGYEQYF; CDR3nt: TGTGCCAGCACTCTGGGCTACGAGCAGTACTTC
abundance: -; j_gene: TRBJ2-7; v_gene: TRBV30; d_gene: TRBD1; CDR3aa: CAWSAGTGGREQYF; CDR3nt: TGTGCCTGGAGTGCCGGGACAGGGGGTCGGGAGCAGTACTTC
abundance: -; j_gene: TRBJ1-2; v_gene: TRBV5-1; d_gene: TRBD1; CDR3aa: CASSLEGQLNYGYTF; CDR3nt: TGCGCCAGCAGCTTGGAGGGACAGCTGAACTATGGCTACACCTTC
abundance: -; j_gene: TRBJ2-2; v_gene: TRBV11-2; d_gene: -; CDR3aa: CASSRGGYTGELFF; CDR3nt: TGTGCCAGCAGCCGTGGGGGGTACACCGGGGAGCTGTTTTTT
abundance: -; j_gene: TRBJ1-1; v_gene: TRBV25-1; d_gene: -; CDR3aa: CASSDPLKGDTEAFF; CDR3nt: TGTGCCAGCAGTGATCCGCTCAAAGGGGACACTGAAGCTTTCTTT
abundance: -; j_gene: TRBJ2-3; v_gene: TRBV9; d_gene: TRBD1; CDR3aa: CASSPRTGGAGDTQYF; CDR3nt: TGTGCCAGCAGCCCCCGGACAGGGGGCGCAGGAGATACGCAGTATTTT
abundance: -; j_gene: TRBJ1-1; v_gene: TRBV29-1; d_gene: -; CDR3aa: CSVRKDRMNTEAFF; CDR3nt: TGCAGCGTACGTAAAGACCGGATGAACACTGAAGCTTTCTTT
abundance: few; j_gene: TRBJ1-1; v_gene: TRBV6-1; d_gene: -; CDR3aa: CASSPSLVDTEAFF; CDR3nt: TGTGCCAGCAGCCCGTCATTGGTGGACACTGAAGCTTTCTTT
abundance: -; j_gene: TRBJ1-5; v_gene: TRBV4-2; d_gene: -; CDR3aa: CASSQFGDGGGQPQHF; CDR3nt: TGTGCCAGCAGCCAATTTGGGGATGGGGGGGGTCAGCCCCAGCATTTT
abundance: -; j_gene: TRBJ1-2; v_gene: TRBV19; d_gene: TRBD1; CDR3aa: CASSISTGQGGYTF; CDR3nt: TGTGCCAGTAGTATAAGTACCGGACAGGGCGGCTACACCTTC
abundance: -; j_gene: TRBJ2-1; v_gene: TRBV7-2; d_gene: TRBD1; CDR3aa: CASSLFGGQSSYNEQFF; CDR3nt: TGTGCCAGCAGCTTATTTGGGGGACAGAGCTCCTACAATGAGCAGTTCTTC
abundance: -; j_gene: TRBJ2-3; v_gene: TRBV2; d_gene: TRBD1; CDR3aa: CAATGQVADTQYF; CDR3nt: TGTGCCGCAACGGGACAGGTCGCAGATACGCAGTATTTT
abundance: -; j_gene: TRBJ2-7; v_gene: TRBV4-2; d_gene: TRBD1; CDR3aa: CASSQGYAGQGAYEQYF; CDR3nt: TGTGCCAGCAGCCAAGGGTACGCGGGACAGGGGGCCTACGAGCAGTACTTC
abundance: -; j_gene: TRBJ2-4; v_gene: TRBV7-9; d_gene: TRBD1; CDR3aa: CASSRDRGGDIQYF; CDR3nt: TGTGCCAGCAGTCGGGACAGGGGAGGGGACATTCAGTACTTC